This T cell receptor (beta chain) emerged from a study of cytomegalovirus exposure and HLA in healthy donors. This CDR3 contains 16 residues. V was pared by 2 bases and J by 0 bases, with 13 bases between. Germline V gives CDR1 SGHTA, CDR2 FQGTGA. The donors (healthy individuals) were bone marrow donors. 13 Jbeta primers and 60 Vbeta primers were used for the PCR. The table came from immunoSEQ multiplex PCR; TCRdb's copy has only in-frame clones and leaves some out. The table has over 150,000 clones, less than 90% seen once; the top ten hold about 1.6%. The rearrangement joins TRBV7-3 to TRBJ1-1; D is undetermined. The sequencing sample was made of PBMCs. This sequence originates from a man in his fifties in good health and CMV-seronegative. Here the CDR3 DNA reads TGTGCCAGCAGCTTACGCGGAGGAGCGGTGAACACTGAAGCTTTCTTT. Translation gives CASSLRGGAVNTEAFF.